This T cell receptor (beta chain) was identified during a study of cytomegalovirus exposure and HLA in healthy donors. Study results and caveats: In a later analysis, parvovirus B19, influenza, CMV and Epstein-Barr virus appeared linked to several top co-occurrence clusters. Reportedly, cytomegalovirus status was diagnosed with high sensitivity and specificity. Researchers counted around 180 TCR beta chains as cytomegalovirus-associated.

With 60 Vbeta and 13 Jbeta primers, the PCR was carried out. Using immunoSEQ multiplex PCR, the repertoire was profiled, and TCRdb retains in-frame clones only, with some absent. The data show about 200,000 clones, around 85% seen once. Note on this clone: Its antigen is unidentified. One end of the junction does not line up with germline, which may come from a read error.

Sequenced material: PBMCs. This receptor was taken from a girl aged 2 to 9 in good health and CMV-seronegative.

The CDR3, as DNA: TGCGCCAGCAGTCAAGTTTCCGGGACAGGGGGTGGCGAGCAGTACTTC. This sequence encodes CASSQVSGTGGGEQYF. The chain is built from TRBV4-1 and TRBJ2-7; 11 bases are shared with TRBD1. The V gene's germline CDR1 is MGHRA and CDR2 YSYEKL. This CDR3 spans 16 amino acids.